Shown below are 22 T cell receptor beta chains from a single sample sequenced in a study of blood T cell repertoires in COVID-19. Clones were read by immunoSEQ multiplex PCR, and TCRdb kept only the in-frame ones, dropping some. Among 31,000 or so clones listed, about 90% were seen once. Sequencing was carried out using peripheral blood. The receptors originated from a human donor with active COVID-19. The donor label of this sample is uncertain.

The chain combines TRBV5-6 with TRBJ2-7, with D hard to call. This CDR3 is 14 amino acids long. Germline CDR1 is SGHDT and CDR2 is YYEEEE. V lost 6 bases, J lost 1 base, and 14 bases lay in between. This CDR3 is CASTDGSESYEQYF. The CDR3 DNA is TGTGCCAGCACCGACGGGTCGGAGTCCTACGAGCAGTACTTC.

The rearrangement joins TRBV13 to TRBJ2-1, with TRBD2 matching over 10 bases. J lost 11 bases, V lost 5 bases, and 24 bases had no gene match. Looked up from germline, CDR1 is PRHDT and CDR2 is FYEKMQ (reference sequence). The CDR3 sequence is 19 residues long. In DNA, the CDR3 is TGTGCCAGCAGCCAAGGAGTAAGGACTAGCGGACCGGGATCCTTGAAGCAGTTCTTC. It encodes CASSQGVRTSGPGSLKQFF. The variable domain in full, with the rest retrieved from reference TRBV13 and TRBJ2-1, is AAGVIQSPRHLIKEKRETATLKCYPIPRHDTVYWYQQGPGQDPQFLISFYEKMQSDKGSIPDRFSAQQFSDYHSELNMSSLELGDSALYFCASSQGVRTSGPGSLKQFFGPGTRLTVL.

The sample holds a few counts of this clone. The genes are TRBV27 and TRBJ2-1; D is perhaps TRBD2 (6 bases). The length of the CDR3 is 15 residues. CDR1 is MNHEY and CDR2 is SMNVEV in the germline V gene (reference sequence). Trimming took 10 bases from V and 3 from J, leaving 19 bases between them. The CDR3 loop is CATGRSPGGYNEQFF. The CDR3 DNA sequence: TGTGCCACCGGCCGCAGTCCCGGGGGCTACAATGAGCAGTTCTTC.

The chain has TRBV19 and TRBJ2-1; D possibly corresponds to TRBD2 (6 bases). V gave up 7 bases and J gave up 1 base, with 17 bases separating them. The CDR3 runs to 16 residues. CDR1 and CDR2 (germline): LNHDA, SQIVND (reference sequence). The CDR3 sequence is CASTPISTSSYNEQFF. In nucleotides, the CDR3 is TGTGCCAGTACCCCGATTTCGACTAGTTCCTACAATGAGCAGTTCTTC.

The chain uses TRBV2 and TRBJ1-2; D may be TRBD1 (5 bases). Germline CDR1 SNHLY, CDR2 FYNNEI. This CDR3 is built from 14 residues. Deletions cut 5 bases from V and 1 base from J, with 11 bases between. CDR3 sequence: CASSRGPVNYGYTF. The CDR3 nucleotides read TGTGCCAGCAGTAGGGGCCCAGTTAACTATGGCTACACCTTC.

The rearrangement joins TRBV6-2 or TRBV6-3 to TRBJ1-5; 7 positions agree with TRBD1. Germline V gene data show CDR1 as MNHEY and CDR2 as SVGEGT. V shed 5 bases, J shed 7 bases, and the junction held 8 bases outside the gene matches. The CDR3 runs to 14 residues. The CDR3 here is CASSGRGTVQPQHF. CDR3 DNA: TGTGCCAGCAGTGGAAGAGGGACAGTCCAGCCCCAGCATTTT.

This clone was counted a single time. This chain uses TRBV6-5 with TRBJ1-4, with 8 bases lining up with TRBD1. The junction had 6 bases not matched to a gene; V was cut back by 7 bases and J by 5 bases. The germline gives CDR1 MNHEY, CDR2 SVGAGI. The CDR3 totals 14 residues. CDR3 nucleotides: TGTGCCAGCACCGGGGACAGGCTAAATGAAAAACTGTTTTTT. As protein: CASTGDRLNEKLFF.

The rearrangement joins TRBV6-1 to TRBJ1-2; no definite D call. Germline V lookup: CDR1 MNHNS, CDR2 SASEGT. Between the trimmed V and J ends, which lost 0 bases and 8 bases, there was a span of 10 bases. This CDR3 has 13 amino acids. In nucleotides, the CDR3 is TGTGCCAGCAGTGAAGCGCGGCTCGGGGGCTACACCTTC. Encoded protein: CASSEARLGGYTF.

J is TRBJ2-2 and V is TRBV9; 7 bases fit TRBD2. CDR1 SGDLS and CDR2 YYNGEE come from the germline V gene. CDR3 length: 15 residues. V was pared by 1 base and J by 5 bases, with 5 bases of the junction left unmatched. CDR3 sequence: CASSVWQGGTGELFF. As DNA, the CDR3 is TGTGCCAGCAGCGTATGGCAGGGAGGGACCGGGGAGCTGTTTTTT.

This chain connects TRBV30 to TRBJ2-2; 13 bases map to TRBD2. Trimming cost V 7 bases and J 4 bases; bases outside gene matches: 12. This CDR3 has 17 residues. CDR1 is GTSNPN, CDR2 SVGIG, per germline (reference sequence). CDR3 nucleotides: TGTGCCTTGCAACCGGGACTAGCGGGGACGATCACCGGGGAGCTGTTTTTT. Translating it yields CALQPGLAGTITGELFF.

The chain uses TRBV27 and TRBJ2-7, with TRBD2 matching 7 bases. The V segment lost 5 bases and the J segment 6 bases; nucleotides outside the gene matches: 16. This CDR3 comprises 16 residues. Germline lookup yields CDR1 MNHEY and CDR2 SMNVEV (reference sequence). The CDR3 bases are TGTGCCAGCAGTCGACGGACTAGTTTGGCCTACGGCGAGCAGTACTTC. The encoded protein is CASSRRTSLAYGEQYF.

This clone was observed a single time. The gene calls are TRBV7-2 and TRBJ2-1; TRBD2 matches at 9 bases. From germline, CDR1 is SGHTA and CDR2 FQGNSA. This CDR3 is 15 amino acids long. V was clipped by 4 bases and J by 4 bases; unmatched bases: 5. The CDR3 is CASSSFSGGYNEQFF. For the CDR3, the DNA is TGTGCCAGCAGCTCCTTTAGCGGGGGATACAATGAGCAGTTCTTC. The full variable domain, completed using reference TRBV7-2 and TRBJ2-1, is GAGVSQSPSNKVTEKGKDVELRCDPISGHTALYWYRQSLGQGLEFLIYFQGNSAPDKSGLPSDRFSAERTGGSVSTLTIQRTQQEDSAVYLCASSSFSGGYNEQFFGPGTRLTVL.

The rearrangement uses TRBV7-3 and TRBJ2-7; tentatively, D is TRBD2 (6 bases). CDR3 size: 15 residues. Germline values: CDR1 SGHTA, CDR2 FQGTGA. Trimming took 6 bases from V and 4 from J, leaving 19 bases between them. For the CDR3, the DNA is TGTGCCAGCAGTCCTGTCGCGGGCGGGATTTACGAGCAGTACTTC. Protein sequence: CASSPVAGGIYEQYF. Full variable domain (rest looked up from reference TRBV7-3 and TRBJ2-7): GAGVSQTPSNKVTEKGKYVELRCDPISGHTALYWYRQSLGQGPEFLIYFQGTGAADDSGLPNDRFFAVRPEGSVSTLKIQRTERGDSAVYLCASSPVAGGIYEQYFGPGTRLTVT.

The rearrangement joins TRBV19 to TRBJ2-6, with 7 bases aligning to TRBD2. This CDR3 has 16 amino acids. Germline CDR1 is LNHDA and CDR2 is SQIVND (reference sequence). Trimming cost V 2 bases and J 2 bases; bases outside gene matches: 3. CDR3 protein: CASSIQGGPGANVLTF. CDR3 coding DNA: TGTGCCAGTAGTATACAGGGAGGGCCTGGGGCCAACGTCCTGACTTTC.

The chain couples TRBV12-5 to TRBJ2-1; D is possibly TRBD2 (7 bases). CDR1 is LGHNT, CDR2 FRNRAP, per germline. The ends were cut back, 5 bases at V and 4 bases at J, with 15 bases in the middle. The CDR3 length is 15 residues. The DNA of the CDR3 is TGTGCTAGTGGTGGGGGTCGGGGGGCATACAATGAGCAGTTCTTC. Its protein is CASGGGRGAYNEQFF.

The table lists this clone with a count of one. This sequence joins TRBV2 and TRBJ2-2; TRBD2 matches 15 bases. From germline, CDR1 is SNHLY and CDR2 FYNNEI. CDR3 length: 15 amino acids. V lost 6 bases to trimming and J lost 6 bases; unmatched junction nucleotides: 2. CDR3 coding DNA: TGTGCCAGCAGCTGGACTAGCGGGAGGGCCGGGGAGCTGTTTTTT. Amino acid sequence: CASSWTSGRAGELFF.

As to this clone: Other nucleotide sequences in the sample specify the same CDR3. CDR3 in amino acids: CASSPGTSGTTDTQYF. The CDR3, as DNA: TGTGCCAGCTCACCTGGGACTAGCGGGACCACAGATACGCAGTATTTT. The chain recombines TRBV18 with TRBJ2-3, with 13 positions matching TRBD2. Germline V gene sequence: CDR1 KGHSH, CDR2 LQKENI. With 3 bases clipped from V and 2 bases from J, the junction kept 2 bases outside the gene matches. This CDR3 has 16 amino acids.

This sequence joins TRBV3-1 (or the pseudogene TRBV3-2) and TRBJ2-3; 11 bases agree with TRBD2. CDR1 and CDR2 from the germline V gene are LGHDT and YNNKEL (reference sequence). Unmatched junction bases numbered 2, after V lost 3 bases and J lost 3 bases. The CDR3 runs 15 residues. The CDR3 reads CASSQGTSGTDTQYF. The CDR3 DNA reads TGTGCCAGCAGCCAGGGGACTAGCGGTACAGATACGCAGTATTTT.

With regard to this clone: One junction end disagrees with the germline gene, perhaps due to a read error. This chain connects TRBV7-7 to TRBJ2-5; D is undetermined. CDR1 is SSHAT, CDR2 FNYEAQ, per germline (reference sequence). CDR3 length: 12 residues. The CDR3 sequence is CASSLGEETQYF. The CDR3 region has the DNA TGTGCTAGCAGCTTAGGAGAAGAGACCCAGTACTTC.

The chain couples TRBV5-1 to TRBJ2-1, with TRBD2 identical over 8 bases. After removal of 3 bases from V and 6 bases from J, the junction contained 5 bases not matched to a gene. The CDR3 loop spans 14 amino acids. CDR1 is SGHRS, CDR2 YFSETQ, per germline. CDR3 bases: TGCGCCAGCAGCTCAGGACTAGCCGGCAATGAGCAGTTCTTC. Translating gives CASSSGLAGNEQFF.

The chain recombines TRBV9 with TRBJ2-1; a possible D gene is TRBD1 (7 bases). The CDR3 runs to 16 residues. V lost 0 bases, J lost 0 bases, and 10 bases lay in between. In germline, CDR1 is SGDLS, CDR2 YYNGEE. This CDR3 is CASSVDQGGSYNEQFF. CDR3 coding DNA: TGTGCCAGCAGCGTAGATCAGGGGGGCTCCTACAATGAGCAGTTCTTC.

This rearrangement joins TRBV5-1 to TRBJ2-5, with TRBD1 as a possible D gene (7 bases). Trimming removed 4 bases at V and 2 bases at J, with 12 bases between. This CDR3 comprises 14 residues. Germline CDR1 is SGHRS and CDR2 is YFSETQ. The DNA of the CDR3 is TGCGCCAGCAGCGCGGGACAGCCTCAAGAGACCCAGTACTTC. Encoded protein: CASSAGQPQETQYF. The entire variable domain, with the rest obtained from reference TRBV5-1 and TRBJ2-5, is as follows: KAGVTQTPRYLIKTRGQQVTLSCSPISGHRSVSWYQQTPGQGLQFLFEYFSETQRNKGNFPGRFSGRQFSNSRSEMNVSTLELGDSALYLCASSAGQPQETQYFGPGTRLLVL.